These T cell receptor beta chains were read from a single sample in a study of neurological immune-mediated disorders. TCRdb reprocessed the 5' RACE reads with MiXCR, giving one entry per CDR3 protein. The repertoire holds about 30,000 distinct CDR3 sequences, with roughly 14% as singletons. The sequencing input was PBMCs. These receptors all stem from a man in his 70s in good health. The CDR3 runs from the conserved cysteine through the conserved F or W. The order of the fields is D gene, V gene, clone size, J gene, CDR3 DNA, CDR3 protein. D genes are given only for firm matches. Expanded clones get a size class; other rows say once, few or many, or leave the size out.

TRBD1	TRBV7-2	.	TRBJ1-6	TGTGCCAGCAGGGGATCAACAGGGGTGGGTTCACCTCTCAACTTT	CASRGSTGVGSPLNF
TRBD2	TRBV20-1	many	TRBJ2-3	TGCAGTGCTCCCCCGGGTAGCGGGGGGGCAAGGGATACGCAGTATTTT	CSAPPGSGGARDTQYF
TRBD2	TRBV11-2	.	TRBJ2-1	TGTGCCAGCAGCCTCCAACTAGCGAGTGAGCAGTTCTTC	CASSLQLASEQFF
.	TRBV20-1	.	TRBJ2-4	TGCAGTGTCGCAGGGGCGAGAGATTGGGGAAACATTCAGTACTTC	CSVAGARDWGNIQYF
.	TRBV5-6	many	TRBJ2-4	TGTGCCAGCAGCCTCACAGGGCGGGCCAAAAACATTCAGTACTTC	CASSLTGRAKNIQYF
.	TRBV27	many	TRBJ2-6	TGTGCCAGCAGTTTAGGCAGGTACTCGGGGGCCAACGTCCTGACTTTC	CASSLGRYSGANVLTF
TRBD2	TRBV5-1	many	TRBJ2-7	TGCGCCAGCGGGAGTCTAGCGGGGGGGGTATCCGAGCAGTACTTC	CASGSLAGGVSEQYF
.	TRBV7-2	many	TRBJ1-2	TGTGCCAGCAGCGTCAGGGGACCCAGGGATGGCTACACCTTC	CASSVRGPRDGYTF
TRBD2	TRBV24-1	many	TRBJ2-3	TGTGCCACCAGTGACACCGGGACTAGCGGGGTGGGCACAGATACGCAGTATTTT	CATSDTGTSGVGTDTQYF
TRBD1	TRBV20-1	many	TRBJ1-4	TGCAGTGCTAGTGACAGGGGTAGTTCTAATGAAAAACTGTTTTTT	CSASDRGSSNEKLFF
TRBD1	TRBV27	many	TRBJ1-2	TGTGCCAGCAGTTTGCAGGGACAGGGAAGTGGCTACACCTTC	CASSLQGQGSGYTF
TRBD1	TRBV5-1	many	TRBJ1-3	TGCGCCAGCAGCGGGGGACAGGGGGCGGCTGGAAACACCATATATTTT	CASSGGQGAAGNTIYF
TRBD1	TRBV7-9	.	TRBJ2-7	TGTGCCAGCAGCTTAGGACAGGGGAGCCTCTACGAGCAGTACTTC	CASSLGQGSLYEQYF
.	TRBV2	many	TRBJ2-5	TGTGCCAGTGAGACCCCGTTGAGCTTC	CASETPLSF
TRBD2	TRBV5-1	many	TRBJ2-3	TGCGCCAGCAGCCTGAGTTTGGGAGGGGCAGATACGCAGTATTTT	CASSLSLGGADTQYF
.	TRBV14	many	TRBJ2-7	TGTGCCAGCAGCCGCCGGGACGGAGGCTACGAGCAGTACTTC	CASSRRDGGYEQYF
.	TRBV5-1	many	TRBJ2-5	TGCGCCAGCAGCTCTGACCTGCGGGAAGAGACCCAGTACTTC	CASSSDLREETQYF
TRBD2	TRBV24-1	medium-sized	TRBJ2-1	TGTGCCACCAGTGATTTACAAACTAGCGGGGCAAATATAGGTGAGCAGTTCTTC	CATSDLQTSGANIGEQFF
.	TRBV5-1	many	TRBJ2-1	TGCGCCAGCAGCTTGCCCCCCTACAATGAGCAGTTCTTC	CASSLPPYNEQFF
.	TRBV21-1	.	TRBJ2-7	TGTGCCATCAGCAAAGTTGGGGGGGAGCAGTACTTC	CAISKVGGEQYF
TRBD1	TRBV28	.	TRBJ1-2	TGTGCCACGAGACCACAGGGGGACGAGAATGGCTACACCTTC	CATRPQGDENGYTF
TRBD2	TRBV12-3/TRBV12-4	.	TRBJ2-7	TGTGCCAGCAGTTTAAGGCGGGAGGCCTACGAGCAGTACTTC	CASSLRREAYEQYF
.	TRBV6-2/TRBV6-3	many	TRBJ2-6	TGTGCCAGCAGCCTGACAGGATTCTCTGGGGCCAACGTCCTGACTTTC	CASSLTGFSGANVLTF
.	TRBV20-1	many	TRBJ2-1	TGCAGTGCTGGGCCGGGACTCCACTCCTACAATGAGCAGTTCTTC	CSAGPGLHSYNEQFF
TRBD1	TRBV28	many	TRBJ2-2	TGTGCCAGCAGTTCACCGGGACAGGGGGCGCGTAACACCGGGGAGCTGTTTTTT	CASSSPGQGARNTGELFF
TRBD2	TRBV20-1	many	TRBJ2-1	TGCAGTGCTACCTATAGCGGGGGATACGCCAATGAGCAGTTCTTC	CSATYSGGYANEQFF
.	TRBV6-6	many	TRBJ2-6	TGTGCCAGCAGTTACTCGGCAGGGCTATCTGGGGCCAACGTCCTGACTTTC	CASSYSAGLSGANVLTF
TRBD1	TRBV12-3/TRBV12-4	many	TRBJ2-1	TGTGCCAGCAGTTTACTGGGGACAGGGAGCCGCGAGCAGTTCTTC	CASSLLGTGSREQFF
TRBD2	TRBV20-1	many	TRBJ2-1	TGCAGTGCTAGGTCGGGACTAGCAGCCTCCTACAATGAGCAGTTCTTC	CSARSGLAASYNEQFF
.	TRBV20-1	many	TRBJ2-1	TGCAGTGCTAGAGATCGCAGCTCCAATGAGCAGTTCTTC	CSARDRSSNEQFF
TRBD1	TRBV29-1	medium-sized	TRBJ2-7	TGCAGCGTCACCCCGGGACAGGGACTATACGAGCAGTACTTC	CSVTPGQGLYEQYF
TRBD1	TRBV5-1	many	TRBJ2-2	TGCGCCAGCAGCTTAATCAATCCGGGACAGGGGGCTGGCACCGGGGAGCTGTTTTTT	CASSLINPGQGAGTGELFF
TRBD2	TRBV20-1	few	TRBJ2-7	TGCAGTGCTAGTGGCGGGGGAAGCTCCTACGAGCAGTACTTC	CSASGGGSSYEQYF
.	TRBV5-1	.	TRBJ1-1	TGCGCCTGCAGCTTAGACCGGCCCGGGACCGGCGACACTGACGCTTTCTTT	CACSLDRPGTGDTDAFF
.	TRBV7-2	.	TRBJ2-2	TGTGCCAGCAGCTTATTCGGGGCCGGGGAGCTGTTTTTT	CASSLFGAGELFF
.	TRBV7-2	many	TRBJ2-2	TGTGCCAGCAGCTTAGGGCCCTCCGGGGAGCTGTTTTTT	CASSLGPSGELFF
TRBD1	TRBV4-3	many	TRBJ2-1	TGCGCCAGCAGCCAAGAGATTGGGACAGGAGACAATGAGCAGTTCTTC	CASSQEIGTGDNEQFF
.	TRBV12-3/TRBV12-4	.	TRBJ2-3	TGTGCCAGCAGTTTGCAGGGTGCCTCAGATACGCAGTATTTT	CASSLQGASDTQYF
.	TRBV5-1	many	TRBJ2-7	TGCGCCAGCAGCTTGGGCGGCTTCTCCTACGAGCAGTACTTC	CASSLGGFSYEQYF
.	TRBV21-1	.	TRBJ2-3	TGTGTCAGCAGCACCGGACTTGATTGTACGCAGTATTTT	CVSSTGLDCTQYF
.	TRBV2	many	TRBJ2-2	TGTGCCAGCAGTGAAATAAGCGACGGGGAGCTGTTTTTT	CASSEISDGELFF
.	TRBV24-1	many	TRBJ2-2	TGTGCCACCAGTGATTTGCAAGGGGGGCCACGCCGCACCGGGGAGCTGTTTTTT	CATSDLQGGPRRTGELFF
.	TRBV7-9	many	TRBJ2-2	TGTGCCAGCAGCCCCCGGGCCGCGGGGGGGGAGCTGTTTTTT	CASSPRAAGGELFF
TRBD2	TRBV10-3	many	TRBJ2-6	TGTGCCATCAGTGAGACTAGCGCTGGGGCCAACGTCCTGACTTTC	CAISETSAGANVLTF